This T cell receptor beta chain was found in a study of cytomegalovirus exposure and HLA in healthy donors. With regard to this clone: What it binds is not known.

CDR1 is SGHNT, CDR2 YYREEE, per germline (reference sequence). The V and J ends lost 2 bases and 4 bases respectively, with 6 bases between them. This CDR3 is built from 13 residues. Study outcomes and limitations: There were 150 to 200 TCR beta chains listed as cytomegalovirus-associated. Rare TCR sequences predominated, though certain public TCRs were found in many donors. The finding came from a later analysis; first-cohort TCR clusters tended to co-occur in the roughly 120 validation repertoires.

Sequencing was performed with immunoSEQ multiplex PCR; in TCRdb, only in-frame clones are kept and a portion is missing. Of under 400,000 clones in the sample, around 90% were seen once. The TCR originated in a man aged 25 to 40 in good health and CMV-seronegative. The gene calls are TRBV5-4 and TRBJ2-2; D call uncertain. Specimen: PBMCs. CDR3 in amino acids: CASSLTATGELFF. DNA for the CDR3: TGTGCCAGCAGCTTAACAGCCACCGGGGAGCTGTTTTTT.